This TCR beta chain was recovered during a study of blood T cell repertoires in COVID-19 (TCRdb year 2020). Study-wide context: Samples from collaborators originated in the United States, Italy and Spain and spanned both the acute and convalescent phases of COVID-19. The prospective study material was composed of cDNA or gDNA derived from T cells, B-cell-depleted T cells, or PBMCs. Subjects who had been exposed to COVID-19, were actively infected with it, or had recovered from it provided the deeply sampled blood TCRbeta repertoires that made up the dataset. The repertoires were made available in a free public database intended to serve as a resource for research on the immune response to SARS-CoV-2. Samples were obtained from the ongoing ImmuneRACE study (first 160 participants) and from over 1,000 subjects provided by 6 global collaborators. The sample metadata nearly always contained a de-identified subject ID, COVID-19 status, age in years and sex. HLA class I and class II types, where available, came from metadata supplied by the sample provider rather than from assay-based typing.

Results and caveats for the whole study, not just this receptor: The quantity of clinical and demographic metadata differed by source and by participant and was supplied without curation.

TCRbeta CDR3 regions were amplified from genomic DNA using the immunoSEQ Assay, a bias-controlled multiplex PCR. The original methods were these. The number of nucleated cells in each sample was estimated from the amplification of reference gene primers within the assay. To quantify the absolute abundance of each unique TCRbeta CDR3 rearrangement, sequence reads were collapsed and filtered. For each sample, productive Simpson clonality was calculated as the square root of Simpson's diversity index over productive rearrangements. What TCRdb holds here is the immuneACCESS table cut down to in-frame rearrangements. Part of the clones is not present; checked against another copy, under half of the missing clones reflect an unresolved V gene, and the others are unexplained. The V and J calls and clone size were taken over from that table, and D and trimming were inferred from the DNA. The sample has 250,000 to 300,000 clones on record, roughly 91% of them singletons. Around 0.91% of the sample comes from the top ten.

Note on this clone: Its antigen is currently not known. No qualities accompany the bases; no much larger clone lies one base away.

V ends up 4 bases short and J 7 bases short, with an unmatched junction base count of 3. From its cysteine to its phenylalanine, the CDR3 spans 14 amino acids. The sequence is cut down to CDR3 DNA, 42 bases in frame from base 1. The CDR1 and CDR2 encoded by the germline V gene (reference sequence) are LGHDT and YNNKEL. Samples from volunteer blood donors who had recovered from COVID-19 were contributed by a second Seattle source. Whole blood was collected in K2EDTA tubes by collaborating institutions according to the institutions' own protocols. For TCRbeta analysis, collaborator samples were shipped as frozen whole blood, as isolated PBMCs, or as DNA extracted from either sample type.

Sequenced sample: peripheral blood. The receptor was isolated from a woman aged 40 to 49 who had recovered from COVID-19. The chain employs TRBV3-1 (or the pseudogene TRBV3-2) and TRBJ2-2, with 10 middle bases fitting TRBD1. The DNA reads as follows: TGTGCCAGCAGCCTCGGACAGGGGGGCGGGGAGCTGTTTTTT. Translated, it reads CASSLGQGGGELFF.